These T cell receptor beta chains were read from a single sample in a study of blood T cell repertoires in COVID-19. Generated by immunoSEQ multiplex PCR, the TCRdb table keeps only in-frame clones and is missing some. In the table there are about 140,000 clones, 84% of which are singletons. Material for sequencing was peripheral blood. The receptors were gathered from a man aged 30 to 45 with COVID-19, enrolled during active disease. Both conserved end residues are trimmed from each CDR3. D genes are given only for firm matches.

J,V,D,CDR3
TRBJ1-5,TRBV4-3,.,ASSQDLGGSQPQH
TRBJ2-1,TRBV10-3,.,AISPSTPGRGEQF
TRBJ1-2,TRBV27,.,ASSSPSRGGGYT
TRBJ1-1,TRBV18,.,ASSPPFVGQNTEAF
TRBJ1-2,TRBV30,.,AWTTGNYGYT
TRBJ2-5,TRBV5-1,TRBD2,ASFHSSGRARETQY
TRBJ2-3,TRBV4-3,TRBD2,ASSWGSGRADTQY
TRBJ2-5,TRBV7-2,TRBD2,ASSPGGVRETQY
TRBJ2-1,TRBV19,.,ASSPEHLSRNEQF
TRBJ2-1,TRBV5-6,.,ASSLNQVWANEQF
TRBJ1-1,TRBV7-9,TRBD1,ASSSGQANTEAF
TRBJ2-1,TRBV9,TRBD2,ASSASGRHNEQF
TRBJ2-5,TRBV7-9,TRBD1,ASSLGAGGPETQY
TRBJ2-2,TRBV7-7,.,ASTQDRNTGELF
TRBJ2-7,TRBV6-1,.,ASSEYVGRSSYEQY
TRBJ1-2,TRBV30,.,AWSEGGGYT
TRBJ2-2,TRBV21-1,.,ASSRGTGFGTGELF
TRBJ2-5,TRBV19,TRBD2,ASSIEAGGGETQY
TRBJ2-3,TRBV28,.,ASSFPGAYTDTQY
TRBJ2-5,TRBV7-8,TRBD2,ASSLGATSGATQY
TRBJ2-3,TRBV5-1,TRBD2,ASTPAGTSGRDTQY
TRBJ2-7,TRBV30,.,AWSGRGLYEQY
TRBJ1-4,TRBV28,.,ASSFFGGGLGLF
TRBJ2-7,TRBV28,.,ASSLRVSYEQY
TRBJ2-7,TRBV7-9,.,ASSFVPDSSYEQY
TRBJ2-7,TRBV4-1,TRBD1,ATRSSQGASYEQY
TRBJ2-1,TRBV5-6,TRBD1,ASSDDRARDNEQF
TRBJ2-5,TRBV30,TRBD2,ACTGLAGETQY
TRBJ2-1,TRBV7-3,TRBD2,ASSLLTSGRNEQF
TRBJ1-2,TRBV10-3,TRBD1,AISPTGEGYT
TRBJ1-1,TRBV19,TRBD1,ASINTGGGNTEAF
TRBJ1-1,TRBV28,.,ASSFLGADRHAF
TRBJ1-5,TRBV6-4,TRBD1,ASSPVGGTGQPQH
TRBJ1-1,TRBV30,TRBD1,AWSVNRGRTEAF
TRBJ2-3,TRBV28,.,ASSQTGILDTQY